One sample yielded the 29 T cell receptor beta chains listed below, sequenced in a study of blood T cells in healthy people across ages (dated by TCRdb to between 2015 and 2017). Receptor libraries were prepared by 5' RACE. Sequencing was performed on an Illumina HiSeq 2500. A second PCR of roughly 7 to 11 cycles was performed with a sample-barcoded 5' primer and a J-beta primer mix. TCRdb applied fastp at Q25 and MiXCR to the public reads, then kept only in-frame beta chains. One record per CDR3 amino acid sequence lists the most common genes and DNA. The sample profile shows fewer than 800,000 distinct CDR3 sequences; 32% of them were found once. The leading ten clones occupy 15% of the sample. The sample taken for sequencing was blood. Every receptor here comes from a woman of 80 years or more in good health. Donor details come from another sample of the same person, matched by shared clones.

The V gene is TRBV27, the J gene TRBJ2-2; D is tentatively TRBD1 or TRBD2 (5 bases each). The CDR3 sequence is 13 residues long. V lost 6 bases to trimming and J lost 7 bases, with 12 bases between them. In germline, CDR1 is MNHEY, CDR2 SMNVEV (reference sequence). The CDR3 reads CASSARGGGELFF. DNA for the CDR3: TGTGCCAGCAGCGCGAGGGGTGGCGGGGAGCTGTTTTTT.

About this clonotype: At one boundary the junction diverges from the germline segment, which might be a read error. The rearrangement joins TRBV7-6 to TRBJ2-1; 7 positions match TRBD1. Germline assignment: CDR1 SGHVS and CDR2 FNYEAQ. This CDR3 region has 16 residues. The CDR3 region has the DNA TGTGCCAGCAGCCCCATCGACAGGGACGGACACAATGAGGAGTTCTTC. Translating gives CASSPIDRDGHNEEFF.

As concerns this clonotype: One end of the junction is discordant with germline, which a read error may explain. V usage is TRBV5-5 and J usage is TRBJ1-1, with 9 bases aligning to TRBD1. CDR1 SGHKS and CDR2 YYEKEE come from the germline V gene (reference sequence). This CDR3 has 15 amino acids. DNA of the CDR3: TGTACCAGCAGCTTAACACAGGGGGCGAGCGCTGAAGCTTTCTTT. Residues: CTSSLTQGASAEAFF. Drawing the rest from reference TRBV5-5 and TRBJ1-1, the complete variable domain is DAGVTQSPTHLIKTRGQQVTLRCSPISGHKSVSWYQQVLGQGPQFIFQYYEKEERGRGNFPDRFSARQFPNYSSELNVNALLLGDSALYLCTSSLTQGASAEAFFGQGTRLTVV.

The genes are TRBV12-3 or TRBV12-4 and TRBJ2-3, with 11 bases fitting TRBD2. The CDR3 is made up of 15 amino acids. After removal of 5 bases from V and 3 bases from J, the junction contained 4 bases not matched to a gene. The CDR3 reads CASSTGTSGTDTQYF. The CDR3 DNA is TGTGCCAGCAGTACGGGGACTAGCGGAACAGATACGCAGTATTTT.

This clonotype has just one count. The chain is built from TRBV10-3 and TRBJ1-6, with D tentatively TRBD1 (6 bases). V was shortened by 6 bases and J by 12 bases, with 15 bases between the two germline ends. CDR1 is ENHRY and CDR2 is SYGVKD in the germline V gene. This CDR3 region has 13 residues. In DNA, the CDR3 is TGTGCCATCAGAAATCGACAGGAGCTACCCCTCCACTTT. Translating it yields CAIRNRQELPLHF.

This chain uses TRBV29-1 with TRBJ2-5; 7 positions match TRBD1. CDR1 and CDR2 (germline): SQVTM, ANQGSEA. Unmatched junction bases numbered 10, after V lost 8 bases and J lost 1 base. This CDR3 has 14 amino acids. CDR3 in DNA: TGCAGCACTTTACCGGGACAGTCCCAAGAGACCCAGTACTTC. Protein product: CSTLPGQSQETQYF.

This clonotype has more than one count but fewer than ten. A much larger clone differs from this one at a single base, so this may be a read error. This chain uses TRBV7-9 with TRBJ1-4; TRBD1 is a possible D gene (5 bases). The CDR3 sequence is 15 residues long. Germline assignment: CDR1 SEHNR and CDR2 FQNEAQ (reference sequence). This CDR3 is CASSRFGAPNEKRFF. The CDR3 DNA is TGTGCCAGCAGCCGGTTCGGGGCACCTAATGAAAAACGGTTTTTT.

The CDR3 region is CASSQGGREGVRETQYF. DNA of the CDR3: TGCGCCAGCAGCCAAGGGGGGCGGGAGGGCGTGCGAGAGACCCAGTACTTC. The chain links TRBV4-1 to TRBJ2-7, with 9 bases fitting TRBD2. The last part of the DNA fits TRBJ2-5 better; the J call may be wrong. The CDR3 is 17 residues long. Germline CDR1 and CDR2: MGHRA and YSYEKL.

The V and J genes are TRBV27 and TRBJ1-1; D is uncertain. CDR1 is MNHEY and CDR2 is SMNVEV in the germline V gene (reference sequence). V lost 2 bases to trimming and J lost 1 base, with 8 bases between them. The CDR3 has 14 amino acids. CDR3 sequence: CASSLHAANTEAFF. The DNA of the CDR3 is TGTGCCAGCAGTTTACACGCGGCGAACACTGAAGCTTTCTTT.

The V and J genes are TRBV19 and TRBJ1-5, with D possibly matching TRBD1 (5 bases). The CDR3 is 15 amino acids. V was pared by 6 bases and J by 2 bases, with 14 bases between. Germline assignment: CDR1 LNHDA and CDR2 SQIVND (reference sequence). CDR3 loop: CASRHGRERNQPQHF. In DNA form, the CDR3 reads TGTGCCAGTAGACACGGCAGGGAACGCAATCAGCCCCAGCATTTT.

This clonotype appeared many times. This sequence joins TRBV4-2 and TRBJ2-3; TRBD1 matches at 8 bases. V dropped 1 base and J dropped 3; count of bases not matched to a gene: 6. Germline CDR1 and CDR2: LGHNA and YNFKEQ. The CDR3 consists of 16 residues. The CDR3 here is CASSQGVGQGTDTQYF. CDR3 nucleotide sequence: TGTGCCAGCAGCCAAGGAGTCGGACAGGGAACAGATACGCAGTATTTT.

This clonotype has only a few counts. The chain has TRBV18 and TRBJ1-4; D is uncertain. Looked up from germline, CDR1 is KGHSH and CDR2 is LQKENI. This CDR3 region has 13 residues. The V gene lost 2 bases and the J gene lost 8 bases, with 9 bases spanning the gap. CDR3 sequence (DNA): TGTGCCAGCTCACCAGGGCCGAGCGAAAAACTGTTTTTT. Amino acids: CASSPGPSEKLFF. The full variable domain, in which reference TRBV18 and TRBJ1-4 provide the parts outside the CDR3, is NAGVMQNPRHLVRRRGQEARLRCSPMKGHSHVYWYRQLPEEGLKFMVYLQKENIIDESGMPKERFSAEFPKEGPSILRIQQVVRGDSAAYFCASSPGPSEKLFFGSGTQLSVL.

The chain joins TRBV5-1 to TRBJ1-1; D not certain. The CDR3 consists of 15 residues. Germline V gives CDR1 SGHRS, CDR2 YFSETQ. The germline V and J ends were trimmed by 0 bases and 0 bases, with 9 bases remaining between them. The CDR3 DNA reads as TGCGCCAGCAGCTTGGACTGGGGTCTGAACACTGAAGCTTTCTTT. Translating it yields CASSLDWGLNTEAFF.

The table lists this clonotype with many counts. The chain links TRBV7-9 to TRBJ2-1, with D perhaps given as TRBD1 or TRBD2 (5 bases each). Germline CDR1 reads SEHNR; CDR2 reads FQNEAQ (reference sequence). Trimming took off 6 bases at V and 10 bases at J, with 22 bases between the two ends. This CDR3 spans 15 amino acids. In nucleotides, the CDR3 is TGTGCCAGCAGTTCCGAGGGGTCCGGTGGTAGGGAGCAGTTCTTC. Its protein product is CASSSEGSGGREQFF.

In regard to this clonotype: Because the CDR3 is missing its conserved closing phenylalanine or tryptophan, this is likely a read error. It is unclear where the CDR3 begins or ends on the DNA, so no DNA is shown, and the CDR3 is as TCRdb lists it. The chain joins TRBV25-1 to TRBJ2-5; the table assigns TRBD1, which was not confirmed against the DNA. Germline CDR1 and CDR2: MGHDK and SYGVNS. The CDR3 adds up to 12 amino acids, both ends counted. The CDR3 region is CASSAPGTPLRV.

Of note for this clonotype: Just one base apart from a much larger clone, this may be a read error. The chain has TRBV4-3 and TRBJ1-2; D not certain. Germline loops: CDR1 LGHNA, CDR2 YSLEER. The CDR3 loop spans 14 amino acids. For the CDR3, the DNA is TGCGCCAGCGGCCAAGAAATAAGTGGCTATGGCTACACCTTC. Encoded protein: CASGQEISGYGYTF.

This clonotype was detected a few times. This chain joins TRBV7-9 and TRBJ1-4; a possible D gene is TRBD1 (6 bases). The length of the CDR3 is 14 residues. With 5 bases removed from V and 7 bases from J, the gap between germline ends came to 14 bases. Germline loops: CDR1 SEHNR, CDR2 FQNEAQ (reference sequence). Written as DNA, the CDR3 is TGTGCCAGCAGCCTCTCCCGGGACATTGAAAAACTGTTTTTT. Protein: CASSLSRDIEKLFF.

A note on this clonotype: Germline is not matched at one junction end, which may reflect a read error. CDR3 DNA: TGTGCCACCAGTGATTCGTGGAGCAATGCGCAGTTCTTC. Amino acid sequence: CATSDSWSNAQFF. This chain uses TRBV24-1 with TRBJ2-1; no clear D. The CDR3 runs to 13 residues. Germline lookup yields CDR1 KGHDR and CDR2 SFDVKD.

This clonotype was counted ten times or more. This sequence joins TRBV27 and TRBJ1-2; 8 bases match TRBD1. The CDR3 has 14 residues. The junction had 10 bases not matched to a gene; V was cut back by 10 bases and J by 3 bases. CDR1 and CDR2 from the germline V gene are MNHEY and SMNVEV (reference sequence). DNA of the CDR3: TGTGCCACCCGAGGGGCAGGGGGCTACTATGGCTACACCTTC. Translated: CATRGAGGYYGYTF.

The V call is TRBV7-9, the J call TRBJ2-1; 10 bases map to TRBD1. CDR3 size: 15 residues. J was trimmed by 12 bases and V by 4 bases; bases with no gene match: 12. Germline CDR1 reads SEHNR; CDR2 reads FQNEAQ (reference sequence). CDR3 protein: CASSYRDRGSYGQFF. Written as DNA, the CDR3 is TGTGCCAGCAGCTACCGGGACAGGGGATCCTACGGGCAGTTCTTC.

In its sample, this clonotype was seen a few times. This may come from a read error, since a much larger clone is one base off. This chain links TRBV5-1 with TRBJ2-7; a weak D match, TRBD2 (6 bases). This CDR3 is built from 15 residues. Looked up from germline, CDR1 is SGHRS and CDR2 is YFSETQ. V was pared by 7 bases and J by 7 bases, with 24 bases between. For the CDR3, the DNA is TGCGCCAGCCGGGGGATAGGGCAGGCCGGCAATGAGCAGTACTTC. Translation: CASRGIGQAGNEQYF.

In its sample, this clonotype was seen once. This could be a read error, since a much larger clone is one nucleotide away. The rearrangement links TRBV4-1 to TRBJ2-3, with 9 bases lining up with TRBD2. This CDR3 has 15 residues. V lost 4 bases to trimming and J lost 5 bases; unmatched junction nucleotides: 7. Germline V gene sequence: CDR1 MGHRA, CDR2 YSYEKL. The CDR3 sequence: CASSPSGAGGDTQYF. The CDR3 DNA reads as TGCGCCAGCAGCCCTAGCGGGGCGGGGGGAGATACGCAGTATTTT.

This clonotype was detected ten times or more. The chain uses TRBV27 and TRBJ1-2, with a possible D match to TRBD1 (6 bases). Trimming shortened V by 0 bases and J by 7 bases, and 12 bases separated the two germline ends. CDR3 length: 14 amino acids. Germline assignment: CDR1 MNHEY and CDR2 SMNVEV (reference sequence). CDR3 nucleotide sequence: TGTGCCAGCAGTTTATCGAACAGGGTTGGTGGCTACACCTTC. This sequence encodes CASSLSNRVGGYTF.

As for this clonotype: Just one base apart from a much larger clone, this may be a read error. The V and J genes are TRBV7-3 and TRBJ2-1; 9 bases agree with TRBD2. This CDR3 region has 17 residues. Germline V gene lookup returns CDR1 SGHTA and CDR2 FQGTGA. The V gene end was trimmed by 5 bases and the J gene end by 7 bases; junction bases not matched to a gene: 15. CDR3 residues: CASSPSLAGGTGNEQFF. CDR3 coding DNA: TGTGCCAGCAGCCCCTCGTTGGCGGGGGGGACGGGAAATGAGCAGTTCTTC.

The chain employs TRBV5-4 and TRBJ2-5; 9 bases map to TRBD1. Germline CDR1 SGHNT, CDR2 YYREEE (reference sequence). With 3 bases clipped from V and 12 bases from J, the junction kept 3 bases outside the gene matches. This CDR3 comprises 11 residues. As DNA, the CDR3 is TGTGCCAGCAGCTCCCGGACAGGGGAGTACTTC. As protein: CASSSRTGEYF.

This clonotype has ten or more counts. For the CDR3, the DNA is TGCAGCGCGGCTCGCGCGGATACGCAGTATTTT. It is translated as CSAARADTQYF. The chain uses TRBV20-1 and TRBJ2-3; D unclear. Germline V gene sequence: CDR1 DFQATT, CDR2 SNEGSKA (reference sequence). The CDR3 extends over 11 amino acids.

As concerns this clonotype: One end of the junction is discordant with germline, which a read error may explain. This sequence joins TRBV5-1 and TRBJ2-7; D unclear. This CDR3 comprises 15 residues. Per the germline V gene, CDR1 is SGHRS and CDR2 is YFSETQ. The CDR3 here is CTSSSQPQASYEQYF. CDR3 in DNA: TGCACCAGCAGCTCCCAACCGCAGGCGTCCTACGAGCAGTACTTC.

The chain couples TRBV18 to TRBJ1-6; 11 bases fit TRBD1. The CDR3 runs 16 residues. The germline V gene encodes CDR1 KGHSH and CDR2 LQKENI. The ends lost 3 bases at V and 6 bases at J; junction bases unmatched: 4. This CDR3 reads CASSPGTGGSNSPLHF. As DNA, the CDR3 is TGTGCCAGCTCACCGGGGACAGGGGGGAGTAATTCACCCCTCCACTTT.

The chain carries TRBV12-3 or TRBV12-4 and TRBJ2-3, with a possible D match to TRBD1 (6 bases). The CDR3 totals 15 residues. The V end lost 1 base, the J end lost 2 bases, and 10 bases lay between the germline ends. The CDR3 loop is CASSLVRGTTDTQYF. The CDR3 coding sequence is TGTGCCAGCAGTTTAGTCAGGGGTACCACAGATACGCAGTATTTT.